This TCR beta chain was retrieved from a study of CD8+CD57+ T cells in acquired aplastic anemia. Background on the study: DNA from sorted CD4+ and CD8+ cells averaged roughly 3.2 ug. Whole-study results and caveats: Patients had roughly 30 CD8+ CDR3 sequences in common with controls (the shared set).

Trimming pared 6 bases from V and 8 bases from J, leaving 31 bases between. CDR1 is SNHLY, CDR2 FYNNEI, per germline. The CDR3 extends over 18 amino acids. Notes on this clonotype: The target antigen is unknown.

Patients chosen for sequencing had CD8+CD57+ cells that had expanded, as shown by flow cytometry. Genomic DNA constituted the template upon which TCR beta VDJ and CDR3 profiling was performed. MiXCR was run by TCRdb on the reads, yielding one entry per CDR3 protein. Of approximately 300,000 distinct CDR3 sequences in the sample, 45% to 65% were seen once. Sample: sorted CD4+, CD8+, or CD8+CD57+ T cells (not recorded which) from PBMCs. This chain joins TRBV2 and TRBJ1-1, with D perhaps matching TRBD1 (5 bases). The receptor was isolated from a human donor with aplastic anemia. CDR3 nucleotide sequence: TGTGCCAGCAGCCTAGAGGGACTATCCTACAATGAGCAGTTGGAAGCTTTCTTT. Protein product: CASSLEGLSYNEQLEAFF.